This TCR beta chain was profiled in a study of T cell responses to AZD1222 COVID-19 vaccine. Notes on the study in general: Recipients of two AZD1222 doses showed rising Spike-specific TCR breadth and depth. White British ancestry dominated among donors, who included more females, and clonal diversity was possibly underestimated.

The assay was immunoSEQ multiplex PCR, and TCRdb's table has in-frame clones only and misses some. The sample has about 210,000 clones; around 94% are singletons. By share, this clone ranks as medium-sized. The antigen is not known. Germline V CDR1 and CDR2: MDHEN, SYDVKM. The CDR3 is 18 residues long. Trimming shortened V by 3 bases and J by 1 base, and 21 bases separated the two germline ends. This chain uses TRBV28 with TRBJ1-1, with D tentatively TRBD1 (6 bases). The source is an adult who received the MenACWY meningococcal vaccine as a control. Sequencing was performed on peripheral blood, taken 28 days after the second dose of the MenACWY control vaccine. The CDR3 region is CASSLGGGQPGSNTEAFF. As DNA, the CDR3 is TGTGCCAGCAGTTTGGGGGGGGGCCAGCCTGGGTCGAACACTGAAGCTTTCTTT. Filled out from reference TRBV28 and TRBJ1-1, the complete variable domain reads DVKVTQSSRYLVKRTGEKVFLECVQDMDHENMFWYRQDPGLGLRLIYFSYDVKMKEKGDIPEGYSVSREKKERFSLILESASTNQTSMYLCASSLGGGQPGSNTEAFFGQGTRLTVV.